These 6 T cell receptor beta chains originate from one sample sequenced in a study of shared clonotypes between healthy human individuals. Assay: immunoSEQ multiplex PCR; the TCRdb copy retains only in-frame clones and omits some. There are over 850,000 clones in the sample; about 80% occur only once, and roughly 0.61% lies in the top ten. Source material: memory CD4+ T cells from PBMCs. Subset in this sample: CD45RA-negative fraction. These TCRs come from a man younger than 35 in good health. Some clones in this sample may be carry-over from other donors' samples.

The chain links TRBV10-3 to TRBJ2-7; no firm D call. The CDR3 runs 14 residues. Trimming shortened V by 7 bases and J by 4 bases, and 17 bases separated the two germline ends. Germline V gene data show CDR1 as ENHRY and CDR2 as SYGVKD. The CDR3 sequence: CAITPATGTYEQYF. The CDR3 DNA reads TGTGCCATCACTCCCGCAACTGGAACATACGAGCAGTACTTC.

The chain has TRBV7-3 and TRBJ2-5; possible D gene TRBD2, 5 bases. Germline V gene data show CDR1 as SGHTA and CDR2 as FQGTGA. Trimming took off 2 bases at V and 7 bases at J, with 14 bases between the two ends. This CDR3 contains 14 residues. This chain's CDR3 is CASSLVGEGGTQYF. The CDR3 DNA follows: TGTGCCAGCAGCTTAGTAGGAGAAGGAGGGACCCAGTACTTC.

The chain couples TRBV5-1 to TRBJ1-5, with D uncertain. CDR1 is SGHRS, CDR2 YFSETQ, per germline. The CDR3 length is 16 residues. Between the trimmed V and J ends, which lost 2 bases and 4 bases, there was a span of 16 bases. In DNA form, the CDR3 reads TGCGCCAGCAGCTTTTATGCGCGACATTCAAATCAGCCCCAGCATTTT. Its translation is CASSFYARHSNQPQHF.

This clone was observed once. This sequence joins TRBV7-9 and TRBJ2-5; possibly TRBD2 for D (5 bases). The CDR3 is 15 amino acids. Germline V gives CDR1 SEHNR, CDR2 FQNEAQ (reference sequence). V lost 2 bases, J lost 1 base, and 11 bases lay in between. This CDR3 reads CASSLRGNIQETQYF. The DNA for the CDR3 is TGTGCCAGCAGCTTACGGGGTAATATCCAAGAGACCCAGTACTTC.

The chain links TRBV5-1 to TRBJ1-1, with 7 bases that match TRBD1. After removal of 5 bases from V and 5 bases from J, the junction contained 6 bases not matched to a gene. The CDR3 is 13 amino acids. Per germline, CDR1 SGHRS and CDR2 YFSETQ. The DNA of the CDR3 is TGCGCCAGCAGTAGACAGGGCGAAACTGAAGCTTTCTTT. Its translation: CASSRQGETEAFF.

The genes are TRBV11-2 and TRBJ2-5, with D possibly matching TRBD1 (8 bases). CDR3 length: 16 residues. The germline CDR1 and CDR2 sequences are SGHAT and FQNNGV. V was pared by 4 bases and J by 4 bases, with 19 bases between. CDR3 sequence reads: CASSSGQGGRVETQYF. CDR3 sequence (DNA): TGTGCCAGCAGCTCCGGACAGGGAGGGAGGGTAGAGACCCAGTACTTC.